The 21 T cell receptor beta chains below come from one sample, sequenced in a study of shared clonotypes between healthy human individuals. CD8 cells regarded as naive lacked CD45RO, were positively chosen for CCR7, and omitted terminally differentiated effector memory CD45RA+ cells. Some clones are missing from TCRdb's copy, which holds only in-frame ones; the method was immunoSEQ multiplex PCR. The table records about 2.1 million clones, about 92% of them present only once. Sample: naive CD8+ T cells from PBMCs. All receptors derive from a young man in good health. Some clones in this sample may be carry-over from other donors' samples.

Concerning this clone: This clone may be a read error of a much larger clone one base away. The chain is built from TRBV11-2 and TRBJ1-5, with D unclear. Germline V gives CDR1 SGHAT, CDR2 FQNNGV. V was trimmed by 0 bases and J by 3 bases, leaving 3 bases between them. The CDR3 runs to 13 residues. The CDR3 spells CASSLEINQPQHF. Written as DNA, the CDR3 is TGTGCCAGCAGCTTAGAGATCAATCAGCCCCAGCATTTT.

The gene calls are TRBV7-9 and TRBJ2-7; no definite D call. The CDR3 covers 12 residues. Trimming cost V 6 bases and J 4 bases, with 10 bases left between them. The germline gives CDR1 SEHNR, CDR2 FQNEAQ (reference sequence). This chain's CDR3 is CASRPDGYEQYF. The CDR3 nucleotides read TGTGCCAGCAGACCTGACGGGTACGAGCAGTACTTC.

CDR3 protein: CASSPSSSGLANYGYTF. CDR3 DNA sequence: TGTGCCAGCAGCCCTTCGAGCTCAGGGTTAGCTAACTATGGCTACACCTTC. The chain carries TRBV9 and TRBJ1-2; TRBD1 is a possible D gene (5 bases). The V gene's germline CDR1 is SGDLS and CDR2 YYNGEE. Trimming took 4 bases from V and 0 from J, leaving 19 bases between them. The CDR3 sequence is 17 residues long.

The genes are TRBV7-6 and TRBJ1-1; maybe TRBD1 (6 bases). V lost 5 bases and J 1 base, leaving 20 bases between the germline ends. Germline V gives CDR1 SGHVS, CDR2 FNYEAQ. This CDR3 spans 17 amino acids. This chain's CDR3 is CASSPRLGRGSNTEAFF. In DNA, the CDR3 is TGTGCCAGCAGCCCCCGCTTAGGCAGGGGCTCGAACACTGAAGCTTTCTTT. The variable domain in full, with the rest retrieved from reference TRBV7-6 and TRBJ1-1, is GAGVSQSPRYKVTKRGQDVALRCDPISGHVSLYWYRQALGQGPEFLTYFNYEAQQDKSGLPNDRFSAERPEGSISTLTIQRTEQRDSAMYRCASSPRLGRGSNTEAFFGQGTRLTVV.

V usage is TRBV28 and J usage is TRBJ2-7, with D maybe TRBD1 (6 bases). Germline-derived CDR1 and CDR2 are MDHEN and SYDVKM. The CDR3 sequence is 18 residues long. V was shortened by 3 bases and J by 4 bases, with 25 bases between the two germline ends. CDR3 residues: CASSFSGGTGKPPYEQYF. The CDR3 DNA follows: TGTGCCAGCAGTTTTTCAGGAGGTACAGGGAAACCTCCTTACGAGCAGTACTTC.

This clone was recorded only once. The rearrangement joins TRBV15 to TRBJ2-7, with 7 bases identical to TRBD1. Germline V gene data show CDR1 as LNHNV and CDR2 as YYDKDF (reference sequence). The CDR3 runs 15 residues. V shed 5 bases, J shed 0 bases, and the junction held 7 bases outside the gene matches. CDR3 nucleotide sequence: TGTGCCACCAGCTCCCGACAGGGCAGCTCCTACGAGCAGTACTTC. Encoded protein: CATSSRQGSSYEQYF.

Concerning this clone: Distinct nucleotide sequences in the sample also encode this CDR3. This rearrangement joins TRBV7-9 to TRBJ1-2; weak D call: TRBD1 (5 bases). The CDR3 is 15 amino acids. Germline V gene sequence: CDR1 SEHNR, CDR2 FQNEAQ (reference sequence). V lost 0 bases and J 3 bases, leaving 11 bases between the germline ends. In nucleotides, the CDR3 is TGTGCCAGCAGCTTAGCAACAGGCACTTACTATGGCTACACCTTC. Its translation is CASSLATGTYYGYTF.

J is TRBJ1-1 and V is TRBV4-2; D not resolved. This CDR3 contains 17 residues. The germline V gene has CDR1 LGHNA and CDR2 YNFKEQ. The germline V and J ends were trimmed by 0 bases and 0 bases, with 14 bases remaining between them. The CDR3 DNA reads TGTGCCAGCAGCCAAGATATCCCGGGGAGCATGAACACTGAAGCTTTCTTT. Translation: CASSQDIPGSMNTEAFF.

The chain couples TRBV14 to TRBJ2-7; TRBD2 agrees at 15 bases. CDR3 length: 15 amino acids. Germline CDR1 reads SGHDN; CDR2 reads FVKESK. V shed 3 bases, J shed 4 bases, and the junction held 1 base outside the gene matches. The DNA of the CDR3 is TGTGCCAGCAGCCACGGACTAGCGGGAGGGTACGAGCAGTACTTC. Translating it yields CASSHGLAGGYEQYF. The full variable domain, in which reference TRBV14 and TRBJ2-7 provide the parts outside the CDR3, is EAGVTQFPSHSVIEKGQTVTLRCDPISGHDNLYWYRRVMGKEIKFLLHFVKESKQDESGMPNNRFLAERTGGTYSTLKVQPAELEDSGVYFCASSHGLAGGYEQYFGPGTRLTVT.

CDR3 sequence: CSVKGWTEAFF. The CDR3 region has the DNA TGCAGTGTTAAGGGCTGGACTGAAGCTTTCTTT. The chain has TRBV20-1 and TRBJ1-1; D not resolved. The ends were cut back, 7 bases at V and 5 bases at J, with 11 bases in the middle. This CDR3 has 11 amino acids. Germline values: CDR1 DFQATT, CDR2 SNEGSKA (reference sequence).

The gene calls are TRBV5-1 and TRBJ1-2; possible D gene TRBD1, 5 bases. Germline loops: CDR1 SGHRS, CDR2 YFSETQ. V lost 0 bases to trimming and J lost 4 bases, with 13 bases between them. The CDR3 consists of 15 residues. CDR3 residues: CASSLEAGWVYGYTF. The CDR3 DNA reads as TGCGCCAGCAGCTTGGAGGCAGGGTGGGTCTATGGCTACACCTTC. The variable domain in full, completed from reference TRBV5-1 and TRBJ1-2, reads KAGVTQTPRYLIKTRGQQVTLSCSPISGHRSVSWYQQTPGQGLQFLFEYFSETQRNKGNFPGRFSGRQFSNSRSEMNVSTLELGDSALYLCASSLEAGWVYGYTFGSGTRLTVV.

A single count supports this clone. V usage is TRBV27 and J usage is TRBJ2-1; weak D call: TRBD1 (6 bases). This CDR3 is built from 16 residues. Trimming removed 3 bases at V and 7 bases at J, with 19 bases between. Per germline, CDR1 MNHEY and CDR2 SMNVEV (reference sequence). CDR3 in DNA: TGTGCCAGCAGTTTGAGGGGGTTAGGCATGGTGAATGAGCAGTTCTTC. Encoded protein: CASSLRGLGMVNEQFF.

The chain carries TRBV28 and TRBJ2-1; possible D gene TRBD1, 6 bases. Germline V gives CDR1 MDHEN, CDR2 SYDVKM. This CDR3 has 14 amino acids. The germline V and J ends were trimmed by 5 bases and 5 bases, with 13 bases remaining between them. The CDR3 region has the DNA TGTGCCAGCAGTCCACAGACAGGTAACAATGAGCAGTTCTTC. Translating gives CASSPQTGNNEQFF.

This chain joins TRBV6-1 and TRBJ1-1; tentatively, D is TRBD1 (5 bases). From germline, CDR1 is MNHNS and CDR2 SASEGT. This CDR3 is 15 amino acids long. V was clipped by 3 bases and J by 2 bases, with 13 bases between them. CDR3 sequence: CASSDRASTNTEAFF. CDR3 DNA: TGTGCCAGCAGTGACAGGGCTTCCACTAACACTGAAGCTTTCTTT.

In its sample, this clone was seen once. The CDR3 region has the DNA TGTGCCACCAAAGGGCCACGTGGTAATGAGCAGTTCTTC. As protein: CATKGPRGNEQFF. V and J are TRBV10-3 and TRBJ2-1; D is undetermined. Germline CDR1 is ENHRY and CDR2 is SYGVKD. Trimming pared 10 bases from V and 7 bases from J, leaving 17 bases between. This CDR3 comprises 13 residues.

This clone was seen more than once but under ten times. The same CDR3 can be traced to other DNA sequences in this sample. The chain joins TRBV28 to TRBJ1-5; no clear D gene. Germline V gene lookup returns CDR1 MDHEN and CDR2 SYDVKM. Between the trimmed V and J ends, which lost 1 base and 0 bases, there was a span of 7 bases. This CDR3 has 15 amino acids. The DNA of the CDR3 is TGTGCCAGCAGTTTATTGGAGAATAGCAATCAGCCCCAGCATTTT. Residues: CASSLLENSNQPQHF.

As for this clone: The same CDR3 also results from other DNA sequences found in this sample. J is TRBJ1-1 and V is TRBV9; the D gene is possibly TRBD1 (6 bases). V lost 4 bases and J 6 bases, leaving 10 bases between the germline ends. Germline lookup yields CDR1 SGDLS and CDR2 YYNGEE. The CDR3 has 12 residues. In nucleotides, the CDR3 is TGTGCCAGCAGCCCGGGGGGCCCTGAAGCTTTCTTT. Its protein product is CASSPGGPEAFF.

The J gene is TRBJ2-1, the V gene TRBV11-2, with D unresolved. The CDR3 length is 15 residues. The ends were cut back, 0 bases at V and 10 bases at J, with 16 bases in the middle. Germline V gives CDR1 SGHAT, CDR2 FQNNGV. In DNA, the CDR3 is TGTGCCAGCAGCTTAGATTTTACCTTCTCGGAGGAGCAGTTCTTC. Protein sequence: CASSLDFTFSEEQFF.

The chain links TRBV19 to TRBJ2-7, with TRBD1 matching 10 bases. There are 14 residues in the CDR3. The junction had 8 bases not matched to a gene; V was cut back by 7 bases and J by 5 bases. Germline CDR1 is LNHDA and CDR2 is SQIVND (reference sequence). The CDR3 DNA sequence: TGTGCCAGTATGGAAGGACAGGGGGTTAACGAGCAGTACTTC. Translation gives CASMEGQGVNEQYF.

The rearrangement uses TRBV9 and TRBJ2-3; D unclear. CDR1 is SGDLS and CDR2 is YYNGEE in the germline V gene. The germline V and J ends were trimmed by 3 bases and 2 bases, with 10 bases remaining between them. CDR3 size: 14 residues. The CDR3 DNA follows: TGTGCCAGCAGCGGGAGACTGCTCACAGATACGCAGTATTTT. This codes for CASSGRLLTDTQYF.

This clone occurred once. J is TRBJ2-7 and V is TRBV5-1; TRBD2 is a possible D gene (7 bases). The CDR3 is 16 residues long. Germline V lookup: CDR1 SGHRS, CDR2 YFSETQ. V lost 0 bases to trimming and J lost 0 bases, with 13 bases between them. The CDR3 DNA reads as TGCGCCAGCAGCTTGGAGGGGGGGCTCCCCTCCTACGAGCAGTACTTC. The encoded protein is CASSLEGGLPSYEQYF.